Sequencing of this T cell receptor beta chain was carried out in a study of T cell repertoires in cytomegalovirus infection. Study results and limitations: It was HLA-C-restricted CMV-specific TCR beta clonotypes that dominated the response ex vivo. CMV carriers having the relevant HLA were flagged by cumulative public TCR beta family frequency.

Germline V gene data show CDR1 as SQVTM and CDR2 as ANQGSEA. V was cut by 6 bases and J by 6 bases, with 18 bases left in between. This CDR3 region has 14 residues. This clonotype came up many times. As yet, its antigen is unknown. Each CDR3 protein gets one entry after TCRdb re-called the reads with MiXCR. The top ten hold roughly 8% of the sample, which has about 680,000 distinct CDR3 sequences, about 24% seen once. The TCR originated in a human donor in good health (CMV status not recorded). Some clones in this sample may be carry-over from other donors' samples. Material for sequencing was CD8+ T cells from PBMCs. The gene calls are TRBV29-1 and TRBJ2-1; D not resolved. Written as DNA, the CDR3 is TGCAGCGTCGCAGGTGACGGGTTAACCAATGAGCAGTTCTTC. Its translation is CSVAGDGLTNEQFF.